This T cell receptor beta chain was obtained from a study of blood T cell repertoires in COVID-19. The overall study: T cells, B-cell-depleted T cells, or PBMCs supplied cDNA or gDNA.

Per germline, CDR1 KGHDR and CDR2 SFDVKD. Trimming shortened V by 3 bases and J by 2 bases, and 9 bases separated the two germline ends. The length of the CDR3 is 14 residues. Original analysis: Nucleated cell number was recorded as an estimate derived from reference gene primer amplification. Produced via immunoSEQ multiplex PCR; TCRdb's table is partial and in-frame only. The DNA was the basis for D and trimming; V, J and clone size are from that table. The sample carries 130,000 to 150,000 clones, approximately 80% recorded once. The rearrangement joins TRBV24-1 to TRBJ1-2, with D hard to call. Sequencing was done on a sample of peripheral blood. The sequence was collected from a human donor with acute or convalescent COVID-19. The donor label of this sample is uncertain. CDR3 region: CATSDGNRNYGYTF. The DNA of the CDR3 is TGTGCCACCAGTGATGGTAATAGAAACTATGGCTACACCTTC.